This record looks at one T cell receptor beta chain sequence and its context. This sample was included in a study of cytomegalovirus exposure and HLA in healthy donors. The CDR3 is made up of 15 amino acids. Germline lookup yields CDR1 MNHEY and CDR2 SVGAGI. V trimming: 3 bases; J trimming: 4 bases; junction bases outside the gene matches: 8. Amplification used 60 Vbeta primers and 13 Jbeta primers. Measured with immunoSEQ multiplex PCR; TCRdb has only the in-frame clones, and not every one. The repertoire holds under 150,000 clones, with 70% to 80% as singletons. The sequenced sample consisted of PBMCs. The chain links TRBV6-5 to TRBJ1-2; 7 bases line up with TRBD1. The clonotype comes from a young man in good health and CMV-seronegative. CDR3 coding DNA: TGTGCCAGCAGTTATGGGCGACAGGGCTTCTATGGCTACACCTTC. This gives the protein CASSYGRQGFYGYTF.